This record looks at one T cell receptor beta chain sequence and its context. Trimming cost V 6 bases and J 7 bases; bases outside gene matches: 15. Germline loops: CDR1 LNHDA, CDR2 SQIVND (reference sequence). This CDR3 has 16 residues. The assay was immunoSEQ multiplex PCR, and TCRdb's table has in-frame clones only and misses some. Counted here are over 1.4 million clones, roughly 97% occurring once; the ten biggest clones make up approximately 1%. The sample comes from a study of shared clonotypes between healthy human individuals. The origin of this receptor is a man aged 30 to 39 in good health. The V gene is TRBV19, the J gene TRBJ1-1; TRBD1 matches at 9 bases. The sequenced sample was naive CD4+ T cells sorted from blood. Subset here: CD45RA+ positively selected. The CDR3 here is CASRDPAPGQGNEAFF. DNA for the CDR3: TGTGCCAGTAGGGATCCCGCCCCAGGACAGGGGAATGAAGCTTTCTTT.